The 2 T cell receptor beta chains below all came from one sample that was sequenced in a study of blood T cell repertoires in COVID-19. Libraries were prepared by immunoSEQ multiplex PCR; TCRdb keeps only in-frame clonotypes and omits some of them. Of fewer than 300,000 clones in the sample, over 75% are singletons; the top ten hold around 15%. Sequencing was done on a sample of PBMCs or T cells enriched from blood (not recorded which). Receptors were obtained from a man aged 18 to 30 who had recovered from COVID-19.

The chain combines TRBV11-2 with TRBJ1-2; D is undetermined. Germline V gene sequence: CDR1 SGHAT, CDR2 FQNNGV. CDR3 length: 12 amino acids. Trimming cost V 5 bases and J 8 bases, with 12 bases left between them. The CDR3 loop reads CASSPEPEGYTF. CDR3 bases: TGTGCCAGCAGCCCCGAGCCTGAAGGCTACACCTTC.

This chain links TRBV4-1 with TRBJ2-5; the match to TRBD1 covers 8 bases. The CDR3 has 15 amino acids. V was clipped by 1 base and J by 6 bases; unmatched bases: 7. Germline CDR1 and CDR2: MGHRA and YSYEKL. CDR3 protein: CASSQAGQGAQTQYF. The CDR3 bases are TGCGCCAGCAGCCAAGCCGGCCAGGGGGCCCAGACCCAGTACTTC.